The next 32 T cell receptor beta chains were all read from a single sample in a study of cytotoxic CD8 clonotypes in ibrutinib-treated CLL. Data came from immunoSEQ multiplex PCR; TCRdb stores just in-frame clones and leaves some out. The sample records about 50,000 clones, around three fifths being singletons. The material sequenced was PBMCs, taken after 24 months of ibrutinib treatment. These receptors all come from a human donor with chronic lymphocytic leukemia.

The rearrangement uses TRBV6-1 and TRBJ2-7, with 7 bases that match TRBD1. Germline V gene sequence: CDR1 MNHNS, CDR2 SASEGT. CDR3 length equals 13 residues. The junction had 8 bases not matched to a gene; V was cut back by 10 bases and J by 2 bases. The CDR3 reads CAILSGTAYEQYF. In DNA form, the CDR3 reads TGTGCCATTTTATCGGGGACAGCCTACGAGCAGTACTTC.

This clone was picked up many times. The chain has TRBV15 and TRBJ2-2; no clear D gene. Germline-derived CDR1 and CDR2 are LNHNV and YYDKDF (reference sequence). V lost 5 bases, J lost 5 bases, and 15 bases lay in between. CDR3 length equals 15 residues. The CDR3 reads CATSVRASGTGELFF. DNA for the CDR3: TGTGCCACCAGCGTCCGGGCCTCCGGAACCGGGGAGCTGTTTTTT.

The chain employs TRBV2 and TRBJ2-7; TRBD1 matches 9 bases. Germline trimming cut 7 bases from V and 9 bases from J; bases unmatched to any gene: 7. CDR3 length: 12 amino acids. Looked up from germline, CDR1 is SNHLY and CDR2 is FYNNEI. CDR3 nucleotides: TGTGCCAGCAACTCAAAGACAGGGGGGCAGTACTTC. It translates to CASNSKTGGQYF.

The chain recombines TRBV2 with TRBJ1-1; D is undetermined. The CDR3 sequence is 12 residues long. Looked up from germline, CDR1 is SNHLY and CDR2 is FYNNEI. Trimming removed 6 bases from V and 1 base from J, with 6 bases in between. This CDR3 reads CASRTQNTEAFF. CDR3 nucleotide sequence: TGTGCCAGCAGGACGCAGAACACTGAAGCTTTCTTT.

This clone came up a few times. The CDR3 nucleotides are TGTGCCAGCAGTGAAGTCTCTTTTGTCTCTGGGTTCCAAGAGACCCAGTACTTC. Protein product: CASSEVSFVSGFQETQYF. This chain connects TRBV2 to TRBJ2-5; the D is unclear. The V gene's germline CDR1 is SNHLY and CDR2 FYNNEI. V was cut by 1 base and J by 1 base, with 19 bases left in between. CDR3 length: 18 amino acids.

The chain couples TRBV5-1 to TRBJ1-1; TRBD1 matches at 7 bases. Looked up from germline, CDR1 is SGHRS and CDR2 is YFSETQ. V was clipped by 4 bases and J by 0 bases; unmatched bases: 6. The CDR3 totals 15 residues. Here the CDR3 reads CASSPRQGLNTEAFF. The CDR3 region has the DNA TGCGCCAGCAGCCCTCGACAGGGCTTGAACACTGAAGCTTTCTTT.

The CDR3 coding sequence is TGCGCCAGCAGCTTGGATGGGCAGGGCACTGAAGCTTTCTTT. Translated: CASSLDGQGTEAFF. The chain carries TRBV5-1 and TRBJ1-1, with D possibly being TRBD1 (5 bases). V lost 0 bases and J lost 4, with 10 bases in between. Germline CDR1 and CDR2: SGHRS and YFSETQ. There are 14 residues in the CDR3.

This clone was picked up a small number of times. J is TRBJ2-3 and V is TRBV2; D possibly corresponds to TRBD2 (6 bases). The germline V gene has CDR1 SNHLY and CDR2 FYNNEI. The CDR3 length is 14 residues. Trimming removed 7 bases at V and 6 bases at J, with 17 bases between. Written as DNA, the CDR3 is TGTGCCAGCACTCTCGCGGCGGGAACGGATACGCAGTATTTT. Protein product: CASTLAAGTDTQYF.

The chain uses TRBV29-1 and TRBJ1-1, with TRBD1 as a possible D gene (5 bases). The CDR3 is made up of 14 amino acids. Trimming shortened V by 1 base and J by 5 bases, and 14 bases separated the two germline ends. Germline V gives CDR1 SQVTM, CDR2 ANQGSEA. The CDR3 sequence: CSVEGWGKETEAFF. The CDR3 DNA sequence: TGCAGCGTTGAAGGGTGGGGGAAAGAGACTGAAGCTTTCTTT. The full variable domain, rest sourced from reference TRBV29-1 and TRBJ1-1, is SAVISQKPSRDICQRGTSLTIQCQVDSQVTMMFWYRQQPGQSLTLIATANQGSEATYESGFVIDKFPISRPNLTFSTLTVSNMSPEDSSIYLCSVEGWGKETEAFFGQGTRLTVV.

The chain couples TRBV9 to TRBJ1-1; D gene ambiguous. V was shortened by 3 bases and J by 0 bases, with 15 bases between the two germline ends. The CDR3 has 16 residues. Germline-derived CDR1 and CDR2 are SGDLS and YYNGEE. CDR3 sequence reads: CASSAYSRPVNTEAFF. The CDR3 region has the DNA TGTGCCAGCAGCGCTTACTCTCGACCGGTGAACACTGAAGCTTTCTTT. Full variable domain (rest looked up from reference TRBV9 and TRBJ1-1): DSGVTQTPKHLITATGQRVTLRCSPRSGDLSVYWYQQSLDQGLQFLIQYYNGEERAKGNILERFSAQQFPDLHSELNLSSLELGDSALYFCASSAYSRPVNTEAFFGQGTRLTVV.

This clone has a handful of counts. This chain uses TRBV6-5 with TRBJ2-7; tentatively, D is TRBD1 (7 bases). The CDR3 contains 15 residues. The V gene's germline CDR1 is MNHEY and CDR2 SVGAGI. The V end lost 0 bases, the J end lost 8 bases, and 17 bases lay between the germline ends. For the CDR3, the DNA is TGTGCCAGCAGTTACTCGGGGACAGCGGGCGAACAGCAGTACTTC. Its translation is CASSYSGTAGEQQYF.

Remarks on this clone: One base away lies a much larger clone, so this may be a sequencing read error. The same CDR3 can be traced to other DNA sequences in this sample. The chain is built from TRBV9 and TRBJ1-6, with 10 bases fitting TRBD1. Looked up from germline, CDR1 is SGDLS and CDR2 is YYNGEE. V trimming: 0 bases; J trimming: 7 bases; junction bases outside the gene matches: 1. The CDR3 loop spans 15 amino acids. CDR3 loop: CASSVGQGANSPLHF. For the CDR3, the DNA is TGTGCCAGCAGCGTAGGACAGGGGGCAAATTCACCCCTCCACTTT.

This rearrangement joins TRBV4-1 to TRBJ2-3; 8 bases agree with TRBD2. The length of the CDR3 is 15 residues. Trimming removed 4 bases from V and 0 bases from J; junction bases left unmatched: 3. Germline V gene sequence: CDR1 MGHRA, CDR2 YSYEKL. CDR3 region: CASSRGRSSTDTQYF. The CDR3 DNA follows: TGCGCCAGCAGCCGCGGGAGGTCCAGCACAGATACGCAGTATTTT.

This sequence joins TRBV2 and TRBJ1-1, with D unclear. Trimming removed 7 bases at V and 5 bases at J, with 11 bases between. The CDR3 runs 12 residues. CDR1 is SNHLY, CDR2 FYNNEI, per germline. Written as DNA, the CDR3 is TGTGCCAGCACGGCAGGAGGGACTGAAGCTTTCTTT. Amino acid sequence: CASTAGGTEAFF.

With regard to this clone: A single base is all that separates this from a far larger clone, so a read error is likely. This CDR3 is also generated by other DNA sequences in the sample. The chain combines TRBV5-4 with TRBJ1-2; 7 nucleotides match TRBD1. V dropped 4 bases and J dropped 9; count of bases not matched to a gene: 15. This CDR3 comprises 15 residues. Germline CDR1 reads SGHNT; CDR2 reads YYREEE (reference sequence). The CDR3 protein is CASSQAPGTVDSYTF. The CDR3 bases are TGTGCCAGCAGCCAAGCCCCGGGGACAGTAGATAGCTACACCTTC.

The V and J genes are TRBV6-6 and TRBJ2-3; tentative D call: TRBD2 (6 bases). Germline loops: CDR1 MNHNY, CDR2 SVGAGI (reference sequence). This CDR3 has 13 amino acids. The V end was cut by 7 bases, the J end by 3 bases, with 11 bases between. CDR3 in amino acids: CASTPGVTDTQYF. CDR3 nucleotide sequence: TGTGCCAGCACTCCGGGGGTGACAGATACGCAGTATTTT.

This chain connects TRBV10-2 to TRBJ2-7; TRBD1 matches 9 bases. Germline CDR1 and CDR2: WSHSY and SAAADI. The CDR3 is 16 residues long. Germline trimming cut 5 bases from V and 0 bases from J; bases unmatched to any gene: 8. In nucleotides, the CDR3 is TGCGCCAGCAGTCCCGGGACAGGGTTCTCCTCCTACGAGCAGTACTTC. Amino acids: CASSPGTGFSSYEQYF.

This chain links TRBV7-5 with TRBJ2-7; the DNA was not compared with TRBD1, the D call given in the table. TRBV7-5 is given as a pseudogene. The CDR3 extends over 22 amino acids. CDR3 amino acids: CVRRPKPRLKYTGTEKTYEQYF. CDR3 nucleotides: TGTGTCAGAAGGCCCAAGCCCCGTCTTAAGTATACGGGGACAGAAAAAACCTACGAGCAGTACTTC.

This sequence joins TRBV18 and TRBJ1-1; 7 nucleotides align to TRBD1. Germline V CDR1 and CDR2: KGHSH, LQKENI. The V and J ends lost 6 bases and 1 base, in that order; junction bases with no gene match: 2. CDR3 length equals 13 residues. CDR3 sequence (DNA): TGTGCCAGCTCGGGACAGTCGAACACTGAAGCTTTCTTT. Protein product: CASSGQSNTEAFF.

The rearrangement joins TRBV5-1 to TRBJ1-4; weak D call: TRBD1 (5 bases). The germline V gene has CDR1 SGHRS and CDR2 YFSETQ. The CDR3 runs to 16 residues. The V gene lost 4 bases and the J gene lost 4 bases, with 17 bases spanning the gap. The CDR3 sequence: CASSQGVGAGNEKLFF. The CDR3 nucleotides read TGCGCCAGCAGCCAGGGCGTGGGCGCAGGTAATGAAAAACTGTTTTTT.

This clone has at least ten counts. The chain links TRBV19 to TRBJ1-2; D is ambiguous. CDR1 and CDR2 from the germline V gene are LNHDA and SQIVND (reference sequence). CDR3 length equals 15 residues. The germline V and J ends were trimmed by 3 bases and 8 bases, with 19 bases remaining between them. DNA of the CDR3: TGTGCCAGTAGTATCGCCGGCGGACGGGTAGAGGGCTACACCTTC. Translated, it gives CASSIAGGRVEGYTF. Variable domain in full (rest from reference TRBV19 and TRBJ1-2): DGGITQSPKYLFRKEGQNVTLSCEQNLNHDAMYWYRQDPGQGLRLIYYSQIVNDFQKGDIAEGYSVSREKKESFPLTVTSAQKNPTAFYLCASSIAGGRVEGYTFGSGTRLTVV.

This clone came up a few times. The J gene is TRBJ1-5, the V gene TRBV6-6; 11 bases agree with TRBD1. The V gene's germline CDR1 is MNHNY and CDR2 SVGAGI (reference sequence). The CDR3 length is 15 residues. Trimming cost V 5 bases and J 5 bases; bases outside gene matches: 5. The CDR3 loop is CASSTGQGGYQPQHF. CDR3 coding DNA: TGTGCCAGCAGTACGGGACAGGGGGGGTATCAGCCCCAGCATTTT.

The genes are TRBV4-2 and TRBJ1-2; 8 bases line up with TRBD1. The germline V gene encodes CDR1 LGHNA and CDR2 YNFKEQ. After removal of 1 base from V and 4 bases from J, the junction contained 5 bases not matched to a gene. The CDR3 length is 15 residues. The DNA of the CDR3 is TGTGCCAGCAGCCAAGGAGTTACAGGGGGCTATGGCTACACCTTC. Protein product: CASSQGVTGGYGYTF.

V and J are TRBV6-1 and TRBJ1-5; maybe TRBD1 (6 bases). Trimming took off 6 bases at V and 1 base at J, with 13 bases between the two ends. This CDR3 is built from 15 residues. Germline CDR1 and CDR2: MNHNS and SASEGT. Here the CDR3 DNA reads TGTGCCAGCAGGGGCTCGGGACACAGCAATCAGCCCCAGCATTTT. It encodes CASRGSGHSNQPQHF.

The chain links TRBV5-4 to TRBJ2-3; D not certain. CDR1 SGHNT and CDR2 YYREEE come from the germline V gene (reference sequence). The CDR3 sequence is 14 residues long. Trimming took 4 bases from V and 7 from J, leaving 16 bases between them. CDR3 nucleotides: TGTGCCAGCAGCCAAAATGTCCAATTCAATACGCAGTATTTT. Protein product: CASSQNVQFNTQYF.

This clone appeared a few times. The chain combines TRBV2 with TRBJ2-7; D may correspond to TRBD1 or TRBD2 (5 bases each). From germline, CDR1 is SNHLY and CDR2 FYNNEI. V lost 10 bases, J lost 6 bases, and 13 bases lay in between. There are 11 residues in the CDR3. The CDR3 protein is CAIGGVREQYF. The DNA for the CDR3 is TGTGCCATTGGGGGAGTTCGCGAGCAGTACTTC.

This clone was seen a few times. The chain recombines TRBV5-4 with TRBJ1-4; D gene uncertain. V lost 1 base, J lost 8 bases, and 9 bases lay in between. CDR3 length equals 13 residues. CDR1 SGHNT and CDR2 YYREEE come from the germline V gene (reference sequence). The CDR3 here is CASSLSVGEKLFF. The CDR3 nucleotides read TGTGCCAGCAGCTTGTCGGTTGGGGAAAAACTGTTTTTT.

The V gene is TRBV5-1, the J gene TRBJ2-1, with 10 bases fitting TRBD2. Germline CDR1 is SGHRS and CDR2 is YFSETQ. The CDR3 runs 14 residues. The trim removed 4 bases at V and 5 bases at J, leaving 3 bases unmatched. The CDR3 bases are TGCGCCAGCAGCGTACTAGCGGGGAACAATGAGCAGTTCTTC. As protein: CASSVLAGNNEQFF.

CDR3 sequence (DNA): TGTGCCAGTAGGGGCAGGGGGCTGGAGACCCAGTACTTC. The encoded protein is CASRGRGLETQYF. The genes are TRBV19 and TRBJ2-5; 8 bases line up with TRBD1. This CDR3 is built from 13 residues. V dropped 6 bases and J dropped 5; count of bases not matched to a gene: 5. Germline-derived CDR1 and CDR2 are LNHDA and SQIVND (reference sequence).

This clone was recorded a few times. The chain recombines TRBV7-9 with TRBJ2-3; TRBD1 is a possible D gene (7 bases). This CDR3 has 14 residues. V lost 11 bases, J lost 3 bases, and 18 bases lay in between. Germline V gene sequence: CDR1 SEHNR, CDR2 FQNEAQ (reference sequence). CDR3 residues: CAGGTERLTDTQYF. In DNA, the CDR3 is TGTGCCGGAGGGACAGAGAGGTTAACAGATACGCAGTATTTT.

The DNA for the CDR3 is TGCAGCGTTGAGACAGCCGTCAATCAGCCCCAGCATTTT. Its protein is CSVETAVNQPQHF. The chain carries TRBV29-1 and TRBJ1-5; maybe TRBD1 (5 bases). Trimming shortened V by 3 bases and J by 3 bases, and 9 bases separated the two germline ends. The germline V gene has CDR1 SQVTM and CDR2 ANQGSEA. There are 13 residues in the CDR3.

The sample holds many counts of this clone. The rearrangement links TRBV27 to TRBJ1-6; D perhaps matches TRBD1 (6 bases). V was cut by 6 bases and J by 5 bases, with 17 bases left in between. The length of the CDR3 is 16 residues. In germline, CDR1 is MNHEY, CDR2 SMNVEV (reference sequence). As DNA, the CDR3 is TGTGCCAGCAGCCTCTCCCAGGGGAGGAATAATTCACCCCTCCACTTT. Residues: CASSLSQGRNNSPLHF.